A selection of T cell receptor beta chains follows, all from one sample in a study of blood T cell repertoires in COVID-19. The repertoire was sequenced with immunoSEQ multiplex PCR; TCRdb's copy has only in-frame clones and lacks some. The sample lists roughly 110,000 clones, roughly 89% seen once, with 19% in the top ten. Input material: peripheral blood. The receptor set was obtained from a human donor with acute or convalescent COVID-19. The donor label of this sample is uncertain. The CDR3 runs from the conserved cysteine through the conserved F or W. The order of the fields is CDR3 DNA, CDR3 protein, CDR3 length, clone size, J gene, D gene, V gene. D genes are given only for firm matches. Some rows mark clone size as missing; the rest say once, few, many or name a class of expanded clone.

cdr3_nt: TGTGCCAGCAGGCCAGCGGGGGCCGACACTAAGCAGTTCTTC
cdr3_aa: CASRPAGADTKQFF
cdr3_length: 14
clone_size: .
j_call: TRBJ2-1
d_call: TRBD2
v_call: TRBV6-6

cdr3_nt: TGTGCCAGCAGCTGTAGGAGGACGGACTACGAGCAGTACTTC
cdr3_aa: CASSCRRTDYEQYF
cdr3_length: 14
clone_size: .
j_call: TRBJ2-7
d_call: .
v_call: TRBV3-1/TRBV3-2

cdr3_nt: TGTGCCACCAGCGTACAGGGTTATGGCTACACCTTC
cdr3_aa: CATSVQGYGYTF
cdr3_length: 12
clone_size: .
j_call: TRBJ1-2
d_call: .
v_call: TRBV15

cdr3_nt: TGTGCCAGCAGCGCCCAGGGGGCGGGAGAGACCCAGTACTTC
cdr3_aa: CASSAQGAGETQYF
cdr3_length: 14
clone_size: few
j_call: TRBJ2-5
d_call: TRBD1
v_call: TRBV5-4

cdr3_nt: TGTGCCAGCAGCCATGGACAGGGCCAAGAGACCCAGTACTTC
cdr3_aa: CASSHGQGQETQYF
cdr3_length: 14
clone_size: .
j_call: TRBJ2-5
d_call: TRBD1
v_call: TRBV3-1/TRBV3-2

cdr3_nt: TGTGCCAGCAGTTACATTCCGGGACAGGCGAACACCGGGGAGCTGTTTTTT
cdr3_aa: CASSYIPGQANTGELFF
cdr3_length: 17
clone_size: .
j_call: TRBJ2-2
d_call: TRBD1
v_call: TRBV6-2/TRBV6-3

cdr3_nt: TGTGCCAGTAGTAGGTTTGGGAGTGAGCAGTACTTC
cdr3_aa: CASSRFGSEQYF
cdr3_length: 12
clone_size: .
j_call: TRBJ2-7
d_call: .
v_call: TRBV19

cdr3_nt: TGTGCCAGCGGAGGGCGCGGCGGGGATTCACCCCTCCACTTT
cdr3_aa: CASGGRGGDSPLHF
cdr3_length: 14
clone_size: .
j_call: TRBJ1-6
d_call: .
v_call: TRBV6-5

cdr3_nt: TGTGCCAGCAGCCCCTATAGTCGCTCTGGAAACACCATATATTTT
cdr3_aa: CASSPYSRSGNTIYF
cdr3_length: 15
clone_size: .
j_call: TRBJ1-3
d_call: .
v_call: TRBV6-6

cdr3_nt: TGTGCCAGCAAACCCCCCCAGGGGGGAGTTGGTGAGCAGTTCTTC
cdr3_aa: CASKPPQGGVGEQFF
cdr3_length: 15
clone_size: .
j_call: TRBJ2-1
d_call: .
v_call: TRBV28

cdr3_nt: TGTGCCAGCAGCTTAGGCGGGAATGAAAAACTGTTTTTT
cdr3_aa: CASSLGGNEKLFF
cdr3_length: 13
clone_size: .
j_call: TRBJ1-4
d_call: .
v_call: TRBV7-9

cdr3_nt: TGTGCCAGCAGTGCTAACAGGGAAACTTACGAGCAGTACTTC
cdr3_aa: CASSANRETYEQYF
cdr3_length: 14
clone_size: few
j_call: TRBJ2-7
d_call: .
v_call: TRBV2

cdr3_nt: TGCGCCAGCAGCTTGGGGGGCGGGGGCACTGAAGCTTTCTTT
cdr3_aa: CASSLGGGGTEAFF
cdr3_length: 14
clone_size: once
j_call: TRBJ1-1
d_call: .
v_call: TRBV5-1

cdr3_nt: TGTGCCAGCAGCTTAATCATCAGGGGGCCCTATGGCTACACCTTC
cdr3_aa: CASSLIIRGPYGYTF
cdr3_length: 15
clone_size: .
j_call: TRBJ1-2
d_call: TRBD1
v_call: TRBV3-1/TRBV3-2

cdr3_nt: TGTGCCAGCAGCTTGGCCGGGGGGCCCATGGGAAACATTCAGTACTTC
cdr3_aa: CASSLAGGPMGNIQYF
cdr3_length: 16
clone_size: .
j_call: TRBJ2-4
d_call: .
v_call: TRBV5-4

cdr3_nt: TGTGCCAGCAGCTTGACGGGGACAGGGATTTACGAGCAGTACTTC
cdr3_aa: CASSLTGTGIYEQYF
cdr3_length: 15
clone_size: .
j_call: TRBJ2-7
d_call: TRBD1
v_call: TRBV7-2

cdr3_nt: TGTGCCAGCAGCCCCTATCTCGGCGGGGGATATGATACGCAGTATTTT
cdr3_aa: CASSPYLGGGYDTQYF
cdr3_length: 16
clone_size: .
j_call: TRBJ2-3
d_call: TRBD2
v_call: TRBV14

cdr3_nt: TGTGCCACCAGCAGCCTAAAGTGGGGGAGGGGTAGCTCCTACGAGCAGTACTTC
cdr3_aa: CATSSLKWGRGSSYEQYF
cdr3_length: 18
clone_size: .
j_call: TRBJ2-7
d_call: TRBD2
v_call: TRBV15

cdr3_nt: TGTGCCAGCAGTGCCAACGGACAGGGAGACATGAACACTGAAGCTTTCTTT
cdr3_aa: CASSANGQGDMNTEAFF
cdr3_length: 17
clone_size: .
j_call: TRBJ1-1
d_call: TRBD1
v_call: TRBV6-4

cdr3_nt: TGTGCCAGCAGCTTATACAGGGGTGAAAAACTGTTTTTT
cdr3_aa: CASSLYRGEKLFF
cdr3_length: 13
clone_size: .
j_call: TRBJ1-4
d_call: TRBD1
v_call: TRBV7-8

cdr3_nt: TGTGCCAGCAGTCCGCTAGCGGGAGCTAACAATGAGCAGTTCTTC
cdr3_aa: CASSPLAGANNEQFF
cdr3_length: 15
clone_size: once
j_call: TRBJ2-1
d_call: TRBD2
v_call: TRBV6-2/TRBV6-3

cdr3_nt: TGTGCCAGCTCCGAAGGGGTACCCGGGGAGCTGTTTTTT
cdr3_aa: CASSEGVPGELFF
cdr3_length: 13
clone_size: .
j_call: TRBJ2-2
d_call: .
v_call: TRBV18

cdr3_nt: TGTGCCAGCAGCCTTGGGGGGAGTCACTCTGGAAACACCATATATTTT
cdr3_aa: CASSLGGSHSGNTIYF
cdr3_length: 16
clone_size: .
j_call: TRBJ1-3
d_call: .
v_call: TRBV28